This is a list of T cell receptor beta chains from one sample in a study of T-cell memory formation after mild COVID-19. TCRdb processed the 5' RACE reads anew with MiXCR; each CDR3 protein has one entry. The table includes fewer than 350,000 distinct CDR3 sequences, roughly 18% detected once. The specimen was PBMCs or a T cell subset sorted from them (not recorded which). These receptors all stem from a man younger than 30 who had mild COVID-19 (a few samples of this study predate the infection). Cell type and time point are not known. CDR3s include the opening cysteine and the closing phenylalanine or tryptophan. The D gene is left open where the match is weak. Expanded clones are given a class, and other clones once, few, many or no size at all.

abundance: -
d_gene: -
j_gene: TRBJ1-1
v_gene: TRBV6-2/TRBV6-3
CDR3aa: CASSYPLDTEAFF
CDR3nt: TGTGCCAGCAGTTACCCATTGGACACTGAAGCTTTCTTT

abundance: once
d_gene: -
j_gene: TRBJ2-5
v_gene: TRBV4-1
CDR3aa: CASSPYVGRVIETQYF
CDR3nt: TGCGCCAGCAGCCCTTATGTTGGCAGGGTAATCGAGACCCAGTACTTC

abundance: few
d_gene: -
j_gene: TRBJ2-1
v_gene: TRBV12-3/TRBV12-4
CDR3aa: CASSHPESSYNEQFF
CDR3nt: TGTGCCAGCAGCCACCCCGAGAGCTCCTACAATGAGCAGTTCTTC

abundance: few
d_gene: -
j_gene: TRBJ2-3
v_gene: TRBV5-1
CDR3aa: CASHRETDTDTQYF
CDR3nt: TGCGCCAGCCACAGGGAAACGGACACAGATACGCAGTATTTT

abundance: few
d_gene: -
j_gene: TRBJ2-5
v_gene: TRBV28
CDR3aa: CASSFGQLSQETQYF
CDR3nt: TGTGCCAGCAGTTTTGGACAGCTAAGCCAAGAGACCCAGTACTTC

abundance: -
d_gene: -
j_gene: TRBJ2-7
v_gene: TRBV20-1
CDR3aa: CSARDGGLSPYEQYF
CDR3nt: TGCAGTGCTAGAGATGGGGGGCTGTCACCGTACGAGCAGTACTTC

abundance: few
d_gene: TRBD1
j_gene: TRBJ1-6
v_gene: TRBV6-5
CDR3aa: CASSSGQGHNSPLHF
CDR3nt: TGTGCCAGCAGTTCGGGACAGGGTCATAATTCACCCCTCCACTTT

abundance: -
d_gene: TRBD2
j_gene: TRBJ2-3
v_gene: TRBV5-6
CDR3aa: CASSSGLAGYTDTQYF
CDR3nt: TGTGCCAGCAGCTCGGGACTAGCGGGTTACACAGATACGCAGTATTTT

abundance: few
d_gene: -
j_gene: TRBJ2-1
v_gene: TRBV15
CDR3aa: CATSARRENEQFF
CDR3nt: TGTGCCACCAGCGCACGAAGGGAAAATGAGCAGTTCTTC

abundance: few
d_gene: -
j_gene: TRBJ2-3
v_gene: TRBV7-3
CDR3aa: CASSVVGAADTQYF
CDR3nt: TGTGCCAGCAGCGTCGTGGGGGCCGCAGATACGCAGTATTTT